This T cell receptor (beta chain) came from a study of low-dose radiotherapy and immunotherapy resistance in tumors (dated by TCRdb to between 2021 and 2024). Describing the broader study: Patients in Cohort 1 were given 0.5 Gy per fraction every 2 weeks, and the prescribed total PTV dose was 6.5 Gy. Cohort 2 received 1 Gy per fraction every two weeks, with a total of 13 Gy over 26 weeks. Nivolumab and ipilimumab were both given intravenously, with nivolumab at a 240 mg flat dose every two weeks and ipilimumab at 1 mg/kg every six weeks. Intravenous cyclophosphamide at 200 mg/m2 was administered every two weeks, one day ahead of each radiation and immunotherapy administration. Starting on cycle 1 day 1, patients took 300 mg of aspirin by mouth once daily for four cycles. The trial did not randomize participants into treatment groups. Eight patients were included in the translational analysis, namely three from the first dose cohort plus the first five from the second dose cohort.

Sequencing used an Illumina HiSeq 2500. First-strand cDNA was synthesized with Superscript III and a set of TRAV- and TRBV-specific primers, covering both TCRalpha and TCRbeta chains. A roughly 22-cycle PCR with Phusion amplified the TCRs, pairing a constant-region primer with the adapter that was attached to the V primers. The MessageAmp II aRNA Amplification Kit was used to amplify the isolated mRNA, with in vitro transcription run for 16 hours at 37 degrees C. mRNA for TCR sequencing was isolated with the Dynabeads mRNA DIRECT Purification Kit. Indexed Illumina adapters were added in a second Phusion PCR of approximately 25 cycles, after which AMPure XP beads were used to purify the products. As for the original processing: Custom Perl scripts pooled TCR sequences encoding the same protein, removed out-of-frame sequences and computed each clonotype's abundance. TCR sequences supported by only a single read were excluded from analysis. The metrics used to describe the repertoires included Shannon entropy, Gini index, clonality, richness, and the frequency of TCRs shared between repertoires. The public sequencing data were trimmed at Q25 with fastp and processed into clonotypes with MiXCR by TCRdb, which kept only in-frame beta chains. Rows are combined by CDR3 protein, so each entry shows the most common genes and DNA. The V and J calls, along with clone size, are taken from TCRdb and not from the paper's own processing. The sample profile shows under 110,000 distinct CDR3 sequences; under 25% of them were found once. Roughly 3.9% of the sample rests with the top ten.

What this sample's time point label stands for: after trial treatment. The treatment or condition label here, explained by the study, means: LDRT plus nivolumab, ipilimumab, low-dose cyclophosphamide and aspirin (RACIN trial). Donors were enrolled in RACIN, a single-arm phase I dose-escalation trial combining nivolumab, ipilimumab, aspirin, low-dose cyclophosphamide and low-dose radiotherapy. Patients with advanced, TIL-negative solid tumors were considered eligible. This clonotype was observed at least ten times. It lacks a known antigen. Qualities for individual bases were not recorded, and no much larger clone is one base off. Sequences SGHAT (CDR1) and FQNNGV (CDR2) are obtained from the germline V gene. V is cut back by 2 bases and J by 9 bases, with 2 bases in the junction unmatched. The CDR3 covers 12 residues, taking in both the cysteine and the phenylalanine. This entry keeps only the CDR3 DNA: 36 bases, framed from base 1.

The chain is made from TRBV11-2 and TRBJ2-3; the central 7 bases match TRBD1. This clonotype was obtained from a male donor with prostate cancer. Source: PBMCs, taken after low-dose radiotherapy plus immunotherapy. In nucleotide form, the sequence is TGTGCCAGCAGCTTAATGGGACAGACGCAGTATTTT. Translated, this is CASSLMGQTQYF. Outside the CDR3, residues come from the reference TRBV11-2 and TRBJ2-3 proteins, so the full variable domain is: EAGVAQSPRYKIIEKRQSVAFWCNPISGHATLYWYQQILGQGPKLLIQFQNNGVVDDSQLPKDRFSAERLKGVDSTLKIQPAKLEDSAVYLCASSLMGQTQYFGPGTRLTVL.